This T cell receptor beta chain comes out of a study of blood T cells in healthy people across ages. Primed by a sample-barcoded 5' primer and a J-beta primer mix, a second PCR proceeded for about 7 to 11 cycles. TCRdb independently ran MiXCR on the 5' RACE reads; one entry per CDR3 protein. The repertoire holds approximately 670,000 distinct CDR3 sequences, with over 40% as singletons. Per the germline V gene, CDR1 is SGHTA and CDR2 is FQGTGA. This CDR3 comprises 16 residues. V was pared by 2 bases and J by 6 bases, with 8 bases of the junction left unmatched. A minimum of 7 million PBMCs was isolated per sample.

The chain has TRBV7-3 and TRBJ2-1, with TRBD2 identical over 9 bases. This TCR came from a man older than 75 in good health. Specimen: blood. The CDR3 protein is CASSLEGGRALNEQFF. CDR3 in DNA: TGTGCCAGCAGCTTAGAAGGCGGGAGGGCCCTCAATGAGCAGTTCTTC.